The 3 T cell receptor beta chains below come from one sample, sequenced in a study of T cell responses to AZD1222 COVID-19 vaccine. The table came from immunoSEQ multiplex PCR; TCRdb's copy has only in-frame clones and leaves some out. The sample contains roughly 100,000 clones, less than 90% of which appear only once. The starting material was peripheral blood, obtained on day 0 of AZD1222 vaccination. The receptors come from an adult in good health.

The rearrangement uses TRBV5-1 and TRBJ2-3, with TRBD2 matching over 7 bases. The CDR3 runs to 16 residues. The V segment lost 4 bases and the J segment 0 bases; nucleotides outside the gene matches: 8. Germline V gene data show CDR1 as SGHRS and CDR2 as YFSETQ. CDR3 DNA: TGCGCCAGCAGCGAGGACGGGGGGACCAGCACAGATACGCAGTATTTT. Protein product: CASSEDGGTSTDTQYF.

The chain couples TRBV6-5 to TRBJ1-4, with D uncertain. Trimming removed 0 bases at V and 6 bases at J, with 8 bases between. This CDR3 comprises 14 residues. Germline V gene sequence: CDR1 MNHEY, CDR2 SVGAGI. For the CDR3, the DNA is TGTGCCAGCAGTTACTCACCCGGATATGAAAAACTGTTTTTT. As protein: CASSYSPGYEKLFF.

This clone was observed once. This chain joins TRBV7-7 and TRBJ2-3; D ambiguous. CDR3 length: 15 residues. The V end lost 8 bases, the J end lost 3 bases, and 18 bases lay between the germline ends. The V gene's germline CDR1 is SSHAT and CDR2 FNYEAQ (reference sequence). DNA for the CDR3: TGTGCCAGCTCGGTATCCCAGTCCCTTACAGATACGCAGTATTTT. This sequence encodes CASSVSQSLTDTQYF. The whole variable domain, filled in from reference TRBV7-7 and TRBJ2-3, reads GAGVSQSPRYKVTKRGQDVTLRCDPISSHATLYWYQQALGQGPEFLTYFNYEAQPDKSGLPSDRFSAERPEGSISTLTIQRTEQRDSAMYRCASSVSQSLTDTQYFGPGTRLTVL.